These T cell receptor beta chains were read from a single sample in a study of control samples from healthy donors and cancer patients. Clones were read by immunoSEQ multiplex PCR, and TCRdb kept only the in-frame ones, dropping some. The table has around 96,000 clones, approximately 95% seen once. The sequencing input was blood. The receptors shown here come from a man aged 18 to 29 in good health. The conserved cysteine and the conserved F or W are not part of the CDR3 here. Fields, in order: J gene, V gene, CDR3 protein.

TRBJ2-3 | TRBV5-4 | ASSPDVGLTDTQY
TRBJ1-3 | TRBV7-9 | ASSLSFGNTIY
TRBJ1-1 | TRBV7-6 | ASSGTGGGVVDTEAF
TRBJ2-3 | TRBV18 | ASSGTDHLFTDTQY
TRBJ1-2 | TRBV7-2 | ASSLLFGGAEGYT
TRBJ1-4 | TRBV7-9 | ASSLAEGAGDEKLF
TRBJ1-3 | TRBV7-3 | ASSRTGRGNTIY
TRBJ1-3 | TRBV13 | ASSLHRDPGNTIY
TRBJ2-1 | TRBV7-8 | ASSLGGEQF
TRBJ2-1 | TRBV7-9 | ASSPRTSLRSYNEQF
TRBJ2-1 | TRBV12-5 | ASGSPTGTGGRDEQF
TRBJ1-2 | TRBV5-4 | ASSWPDRGLAGYT
TRBJ2-7 | TRBV5-5 | ASSPRGPTKVGIQQY
TRBJ1-2 | TRBV5-6 | ASSLEAVLYGYT
TRBJ1-3 | TRBV5-8 | ASSLQAEPRPGNTIY
TRBJ1-2 | TRBV3-1/TRBV3-2 | ASSPDRFNYGYT
TRBJ2-7 | TRBV2 | ASRPGGAAYEQY
TRBJ1-1 | TRBV30 | AFYPQQTPGNTEAF
TRBJ2-2 | TRBV29-1 | SVPTSEPNTGELF
TRBJ2-7 | TRBV19 | ASTERSSYEQY
TRBJ2-2 | TRBV4-1 | ASSQGRSMGTGELF
TRBJ1-2 | TRBV9 | ASSGNRDYGYT
TRBJ1-2 | TRBV28 | ASSLLGAWGYT
TRBJ1-4 | TRBV28 | ASTPGSPNEKLF
TRBJ1-1 | TRBV7-8 | ASSFMGVEAF
TRBJ1-2 | TRBV13 | ASSLIVRGDGYT